This entry lists 5 T cell receptor beta chains sequenced from one sample in a study of T cells in Graves' hyperthyroidism and ophthalmopathy. TCR beta CDR3 regions were amplified from RNA transcripts. When the TCR CDR3 underwent first-round RT-PCR, the HTBI primer set was used. TCRdb independently ran MiXCR on the multiplex PCR reads; one entry per CDR3 protein. The sample carries hundreds of thousands of distinct CDR3 sequences, around 45% recorded once. Specimen: peripheral blood or thyroid tissue (not recorded which). All receptors derive from a woman under 30 with Graves' hyperthyroidism.

This clonotype has at least ten counts. The V call is TRBV27, the J call TRBJ2-5, with TRBD2 matching over 7 bases. With V trimmed by 0 bases and J by 5 bases, 3 bases remained unmatched. CDR1 is MNHEY, CDR2 SMNVEV, per germline (reference sequence). There are 14 residues in the CDR3. The CDR3 sequence: CASSLSSGGETQYF. In DNA, the CDR3 is TGTGCCAGCAGTTTATCGTCCGGGGGGGAGACCCAGTACTTC.

The V gene is TRBV20-1, the J gene TRBJ1-5; 7 nucleotides agree with TRBD1. Germline CDR1 DFQATT, CDR2 SNEGSKA (reference sequence). The junction had 4 bases not matched to a gene; V was cut back by 3 bases and J by 2 bases. The CDR3 has 14 residues. CDR3 in DNA: TGCAGTGCTAGGGGGGACAGCCGCAATCAGCCCCAGCATTTT. The encoded protein is CSARGDSRNQPQHF.

The chain recombines TRBV25-1 with TRBJ1-2, with a possible D match to TRBD1 (6 bases). Trimming left V 8 bases short and J 3 bases short, with 13 bases between. The CDR3 runs to 13 residues. Germline V gives CDR1 MGHDK, CDR2 SYGVNS. In DNA form, the CDR3 reads TGTGCCAGCTTAGTGGCAGGGGACTATGGCTACACCTTC. It specifies CASLVAGDYGYTF.

The chain links TRBV2 to TRBJ2-5; D possibly corresponds to TRBD1 (5 bases). The CDR3 covers 14 residues. CDR1 and CDR2 from the germline V gene are SNHLY and FYNNEI. The V gene lost 8 bases and the J gene lost 5 bases, with 18 bases spanning the gap. This chain's CDR3 is CASSPGHLQETQYF. CDR3 in DNA: TGTGCCAGCTCACCAGGGCACCTCCAGGAGACCCAGTACTTC.

A few counts support this clonotype. J is TRBJ1-2 and V is TRBV5-1; 10 bases agree with TRBD1. The V gene's germline CDR1 is SGHRS and CDR2 YFSETQ. The trim removed 1 base at V and 6 bases at J, leaving 3 bases unmatched. This CDR3 is 14 amino acids long. CDR3: CASSLPDRGNGYTF. The CDR3 coding sequence is TGCGCCAGCAGCTTGCCGGACAGGGGGAATGGCTACACCTTC.